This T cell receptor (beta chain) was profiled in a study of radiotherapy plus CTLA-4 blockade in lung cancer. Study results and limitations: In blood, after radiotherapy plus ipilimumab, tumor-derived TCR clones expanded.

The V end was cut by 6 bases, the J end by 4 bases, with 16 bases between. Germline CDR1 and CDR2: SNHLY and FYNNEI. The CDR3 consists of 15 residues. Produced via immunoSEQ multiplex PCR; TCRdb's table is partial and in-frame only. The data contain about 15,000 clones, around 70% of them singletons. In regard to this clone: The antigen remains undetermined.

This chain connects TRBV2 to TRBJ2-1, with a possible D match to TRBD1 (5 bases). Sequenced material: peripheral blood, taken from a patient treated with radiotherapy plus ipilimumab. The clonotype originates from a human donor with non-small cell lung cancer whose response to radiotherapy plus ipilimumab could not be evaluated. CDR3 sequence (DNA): TGTGCCAGCAGAGTTGGGCAGGGAACTTACAATGAGCAGTTCTTC. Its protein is CASRVGQGTYNEQFF. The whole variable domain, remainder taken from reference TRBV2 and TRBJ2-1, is EPEVTQTPSHQVTQMGQEVILRCVPISNHLYFYWYRQILGQKVEFLVSFYNNEISEKSEIFDDQFSVERPDGSNFTLKIRSTKLEDSAMYFCASRVGQGTYNEQFFGPGTRLTVL.